The 17 T cell receptor beta chains listed next were all sequenced from one sample in a study of blood T cell repertoires in COVID-19. TCRdb's table, derived via immunoSEQ multiplex PCR, lists solely in-frame clones and lacks some. The data show about 400,000 clones, around 90% seen once. Sequenced: PBMCs or T cells enriched from blood (not recorded which). These receptors were collected from a woman in her 40s with acute COVID-19.

This chain's CDR3 is CASSPNYPNRGTEAFF. The DNA for the CDR3 is TGTGCCAGCAGCCCAAATTATCCGAACAGGGGCACTGAAGCTTTCTTT. This sequence joins TRBV7-9 and TRBJ1-1, with 7 nucleotides matching TRBD1. In germline, CDR1 is SEHNR, CDR2 FQNEAQ (reference sequence). The CDR3 has 16 amino acids. V was clipped by 5 bases and J by 4 bases; unmatched bases: 13.

The rearrangement links TRBV5-1 to TRBJ1-1, with 7 bases fitting TRBD1. Germline loops: CDR1 SGHRS, CDR2 YFSETQ. After removal of 4 bases from V and 5 bases from J, the junction contained 8 bases not matched to a gene. The CDR3 has 14 amino acids. The CDR3 DNA follows: TGCGCCAGCAGCCACAGGGGCTTAGGAACTGAAGCTTTCTTT. Translating gives CASSHRGLGTEAFF.

This clone was counted only a few times. This chain connects TRBV18 to TRBJ2-1, with 13 positions matching TRBD2. CDR3 length: 17 amino acids. The V segment lost 3 bases and the J segment 3 bases; nucleotides outside the gene matches: 5. The V gene's germline CDR1 is KGHSH and CDR2 LQKENI. The DNA of the CDR3 is TGTGCCAGCTCACCCTGGACTAGCGGGGGAAACTACAATGAGCAGTTCTTC. Its translation is CASSPWTSGGNYNEQFF. The full variable domain, completed using reference TRBV18 and TRBJ2-1, is NAGVMQNPRHLVRRRGQEARLRCSPMKGHSHVYWYRQLPEEGLKFMVYLQKENIIDESGMPKERFSAEFPKEGPSILRIQQVVRGDSAAYFCASSPWTSGGNYNEQFFGPGTRLTVL.

In its sample, this clone was seen once. CDR3 residues: CASSEVRSSSYNSPLHF. CDR3 sequence (DNA): TGTGCCAGCAGTGAAGTGAGGAGTTCCTCCTATAATTCACCCCTCCACTTT. V and J are TRBV6-1 and TRBJ1-6; no definite D call. Between the trimmed V and J ends, which lost 1 base and 0 bases, there was a span of 10 bases. Germline V lookup: CDR1 MNHNS, CDR2 SASEGT. This CDR3 is 17 amino acids long.

The chain carries TRBV28 and TRBJ1-5, with 9 bases lining up with TRBD1. This CDR3 region has 14 residues. Germline trimming cut 5 bases from V and 7 bases from J; bases unmatched to any gene: 6. Germline CDR1 MDHEN, CDR2 SYDVKM. The CDR3 DNA sequence: TGTGCCAGCAGTGCCCGGACAGGGGAACAGCCCCAGCATTTT. Translation: CASSARTGEQPQHF.

This chain links TRBV20-1 with TRBJ1-1; 8 bases fit TRBD1. V gave up 3 bases and J gave up 9 bases; unmatched junction bases: 3. CDR1 and CDR2 (germline): DFQATT, SNEGSKA (reference sequence). This CDR3 spans 11 amino acids. This CDR3 is CSARTGAKAFF. DNA for the CDR3: TGCAGTGCTAGGACAGGGGCAAAAGCTTTCTTT.

The chain joins TRBV11-2 to TRBJ2-3; TRBD2 is a possible D gene (6 bases). V dropped 2 bases and J dropped 0 bases, with 12 bases sitting between them. This CDR3 is built from 16 residues. Germline CDR1 SGHAT, CDR2 FQNNGV. The CDR3: CASSLFAGTSTDTQYF. DNA for the CDR3: TGTGCCAGCAGCTTATTCGCCGGGACTAGCACAGATACGCAGTATTTT.

The chain couples TRBV5-4 to TRBJ2-1; 8 bases are shared with TRBD2. Germline values: CDR1 SGHNT, CDR2 YYREEE (reference sequence). The CDR3 is 19 amino acids. With V trimmed by 0 bases and J by 4 bases, 15 bases remained unmatched. CDR3: CASSLVLILSGGLYNEQFF. In nucleotides, the CDR3 is TGTGCCAGCAGCTTGGTTTTAATTTTGAGCGGGGGATTATACAATGAGCAGTTCTTC.

This sequence joins TRBV2 and TRBJ1-1; possibly TRBD1 for D (6 bases). Germline V CDR1 and CDR2: SNHLY, FYNNEI. This CDR3 is built from 14 residues. The V and J ends lost 4 bases and 7 bases respectively, with 16 bases between them. The CDR3 DNA reads as TGTGCCAGCAGTGTTCCATGGCAGGGGAGTGAAGCTTTCTTT. Protein: CASSVPWQGSEAFF.

The J gene is TRBJ1-2, the V gene TRBV27, with TRBD1 matching 9 bases. CDR1 is MNHEY and CDR2 is SMNVEV in the germline V gene (reference sequence). V lost 6 bases and J lost 4; bases outside the gene matches: 6. The CDR3 runs 14 residues. CDR3 in amino acids: CASSPTGGAYGYTF. DNA of the CDR3: TGTGCCAGCAGCCCGACAGGGGGAGCCTATGGCTACACCTTC.

This clone was seen only once. The chain combines TRBV5-1 with TRBJ1-6; tentatively, D is TRBD1 (5 bases). The CDR3 consists of 17 residues. V lost 4 bases and J 6 bases, leaving 20 bases between the germline ends. Germline CDR1 reads SGHRS; CDR2 reads YFSETQ. The CDR3 is CASSPGEGSPPNSPLHF. In DNA, the CDR3 is TGCGCCAGCAGCCCGGGAGAGGGGTCCCCTCCTAATTCACCCCTCCACTTT. Full variable domain (remainder filled in from reference TRBV5-1 and TRBJ1-6): KAGVTQTPRYLIKTRGQQVTLSCSPISGHRSVSWYQQTPGQGLQFLFEYFSETQRNKGNFPGRFSGRQFSNSRSEMNVSTLELGDSALYLCASSPGEGSPPNSPLHFGNGTRLTVT.

V and J are TRBV19 and TRBJ2-3; a weak D match, TRBD1 (5 bases). V lost 4 bases and J lost 0, with 11 bases in between. Per the germline V gene, CDR1 is LNHDA and CDR2 is SQIVND (reference sequence). The CDR3 totals 15 residues. Here the CDR3 DNA reads TGTGCCAGTAGTAACCAGGGTGTAAGCACAGATACGCAGTATTTT. This sequence encodes CASSNQGVSTDTQYF.

The chain employs TRBV5-6 and TRBJ2-1; TRBD2 is a possible D gene (7 bases). The V end was cut by 4 bases, the J end by 7 bases, with 15 bases between. CDR3 length: 14 residues. The germline gives CDR1 SGHDT, CDR2 YYEEEE. The CDR3 DNA follows: TGTGCCAGCAGCCCTGCGGGGGCGCATAATGAGCAGTTCTTC. Its protein product is CASSPAGAHNEQFF.

The CDR3 loop is CASSIGQGAPNTEAFF. The DNA for the CDR3 is TGTGCCAGTAGTATAGGGCAGGGGGCGCCGAACACTGAAGCTTTCTTT. The chain is built from TRBV19 and TRBJ1-1; 8 bases are a match to TRBD1. V lost 1 base and J lost 1; bases outside the gene matches: 5. Germline-derived CDR1 and CDR2 are LNHDA and SQIVND (reference sequence). CDR3 length equals 16 residues. The full variable domain, its missing parts supplied by reference TRBV19 and TRBJ1-1, is DGGITQSPKYLFRKEGQNVTLSCEQNLNHDAMYWYRQDPGQGLRLIYYSQIVNDFQKGDIAEGYSVSREKKESFPLTVTSAQKNPTAFYLCASSIGQGAPNTEAFFGQGTRLTVV.

This chain connects TRBV30 to TRBJ1-2, with 10 bases aligning to TRBD1. Germline CDR1 and CDR2: GTSNPN and SVGIG (reference sequence). The length of the CDR3 is 13 residues. V trimming: 6 bases; J trimming: 1 base; junction bases outside the gene matches: 2. The CDR3 region has the DNA TGTGCCTGCGGGACAGGGGATAACTATGGCTACACCTTC. Amino acids: CACGTGDNYGYTF.

This chain links TRBV5-3 with TRBJ1-2; TRBD1 aligns across 9 bases. TRBV5-3 is assigned to the ORF class and has an uncertain function. The trim removed 3 bases at V and 11 bases at J, leaving 17 bases unmatched. The CDR3 totals 16 residues. The CDR3 sequence: CARSSGLQGALIVYTF. Written as DNA, the CDR3 is TGTGCCAGAAGCTCGGGGTTACAGGGGGCACTTATCGTATACACCTTC.

On this clone itself: This same CDR3 is encoded by further DNA sequences in the sample. This chain links TRBV19 with TRBJ2-1; perhaps TRBD1 as D (5 bases). The CDR3 has 13 amino acids. Per germline, CDR1 LNHDA and CDR2 SQIVND (reference sequence). Trimming removed 6 bases at V and 0 bases at J, with 6 bases between. The CDR3 loop reads CASRDSSYNEQFF. Written as DNA, the CDR3 is TGTGCCAGTAGAGACAGCTCCTACAATGAGCAGTTCTTC.